This TCR beta chain comes out of a study of shared clonotypes between healthy human individuals. Germline assignment: CDR1 MNHEY and CDR2 SMNVEV (reference sequence). The CDR3 loop spans 12 amino acids. Deletions cut 2 bases from V and 7 bases from J, with 6 bases between. The assay ran at deep level. Genomic DNA belonging to each subset was distributed in equal measure over several immunoSEQ plates. Produced via immunoSEQ multiplex PCR; TCRdb's table is partial and in-frame only. The sample yields roughly 700,000 clones, around 74% seen once. The study enrolled healthy HIV-negative adults without recent acute infections or vaccinations as donors.

The receptor was derived from a woman aged 25 to 45 in good health. What was sequenced was memory CD4+ T cells sorted from blood. As for subset: CD45RA-negative fraction. J is TRBJ2-1 and V is TRBV27; no reliable D call. The CDR3, as DNA: TGTGCCAGCAGTTTAGAGATTAATGAGCAGTTCTTC. Translated, it gives CASSLEINEQFF.